The clone carrying this T cell receptor (beta chain) was recorded a few times. The data belong to a study of blood T cells in healthy people across ages. CDR3 length: 15 residues. Germline CDR1 LNHNV, CDR2 YYDKDF (reference sequence). The germline V and J ends were trimmed by 3 bases and 0 bases, with 11 bases remaining between them. Alongside a J-beta primer mix, a sample-barcoded 5' primer served in a second PCR lasting roughly 7 to 12 cycles. One entry per CDR3 protein, called by TCRdb with MiXCR from the 5' RACE reads. Found here are hundreds of thousands of distinct CDR3 sequences, over 20% of them singletons; the top ten hold about 20%.

The chain is built from TRBV15 and TRBJ1-1; no clear D. The clonotype was recovered from a man between 65 and 85 years old in good health. Input material: blood. CDR3 coding DNA: TGTGCCACCAGCAGGGAGAAATCCCTGAACACTGAAGCTTTCTTT. This gives the protein CATSREKSLNTEAFF.